Given below is one T cell receptor (beta chain) in context. What it recognizes is unknown. PCR amplification relied on 60 Vbeta primers (plus 13 Jbeta primers). Here immunoSEQ multiplex PCR was the method, and the copy in TCRdb shows in-frame clones only, minus some. The data show roughly 180,000 clones, with 70% to 80% seen just once and 2.9% held by the top ten. The data derive from a study of cytomegalovirus exposure and HLA in healthy donors. V was pared by 8 bases and J by 1 base, with 8 bases between. Germline V CDR1 and CDR2: MNHNS, SASEGT. The CDR3 runs 12 residues. Unrecorded immune exposure was likely among donors, who were nominally healthy when sampled. Points from the study as a whole: HLA alleles showed associations with some 17,000 TCR beta sequences in a later analysis, at a 0.05 false discovery rate. In an earlier analysis, most TCR beta V segments were productive about 87% or about 30% of the time.

This TCR was recovered from a male donor in good health and CMV-seronegative. The sequencing sample was made of PBMCs. V usage is TRBV6-1 and J usage is TRBJ2-5; D is possibly TRBD1 (5 bases). The DNA of the CDR3 is TGTGCCAGCGGGGCCCTCCAAGAGACCCAGTACTTC. This gives the protein CASGALQETQYF.